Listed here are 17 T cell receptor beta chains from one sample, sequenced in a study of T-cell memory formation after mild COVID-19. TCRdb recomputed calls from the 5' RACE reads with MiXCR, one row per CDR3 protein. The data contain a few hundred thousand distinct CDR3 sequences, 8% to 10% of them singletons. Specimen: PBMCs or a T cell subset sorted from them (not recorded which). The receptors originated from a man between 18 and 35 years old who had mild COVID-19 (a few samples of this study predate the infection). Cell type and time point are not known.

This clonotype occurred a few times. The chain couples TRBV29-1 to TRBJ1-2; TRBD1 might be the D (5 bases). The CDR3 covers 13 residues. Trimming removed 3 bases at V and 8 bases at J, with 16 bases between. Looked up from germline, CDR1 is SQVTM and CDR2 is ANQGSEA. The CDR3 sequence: CSVDGAGRGGYTF. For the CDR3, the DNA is TGCAGCGTTGACGGGGCAGGGCGTGGGGGCTACACCTTC.

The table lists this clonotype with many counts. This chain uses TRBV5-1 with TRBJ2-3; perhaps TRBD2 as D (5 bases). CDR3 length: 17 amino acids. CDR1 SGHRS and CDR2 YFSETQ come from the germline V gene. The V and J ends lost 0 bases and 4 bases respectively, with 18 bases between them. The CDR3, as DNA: TGCGCCAGCAGCTTGGGGTCATCGGGGAAATCTGCAGATACGCAGTATTTT. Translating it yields CASSLGSSGKSADTQYF.

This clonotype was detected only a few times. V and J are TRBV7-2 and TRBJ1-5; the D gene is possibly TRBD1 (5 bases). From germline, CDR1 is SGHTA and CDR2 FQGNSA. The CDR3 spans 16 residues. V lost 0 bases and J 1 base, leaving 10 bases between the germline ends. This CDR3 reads CASSLAGGRSNQPQHF. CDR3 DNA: TGTGCCAGCAGCTTAGCGGGGGGGAGAAGCAATCAGCCCCAGCATTTT.

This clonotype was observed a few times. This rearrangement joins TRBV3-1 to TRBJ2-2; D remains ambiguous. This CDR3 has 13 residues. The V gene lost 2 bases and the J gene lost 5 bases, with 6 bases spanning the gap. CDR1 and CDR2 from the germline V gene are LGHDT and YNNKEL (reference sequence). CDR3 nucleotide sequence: TGTGCCAGCAGCCAAATCCAGACCGGGGAGCTGTTTTTT. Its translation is CASSQIQTGELFF.

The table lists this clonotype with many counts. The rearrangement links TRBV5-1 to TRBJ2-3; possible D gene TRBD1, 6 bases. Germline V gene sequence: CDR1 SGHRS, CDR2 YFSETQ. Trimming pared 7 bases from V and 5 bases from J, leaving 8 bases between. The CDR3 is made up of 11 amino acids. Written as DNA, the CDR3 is TGCGCCAGCGGCAGGGGAGATACGCAGTATTTT. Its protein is CASGRGDTQYF.

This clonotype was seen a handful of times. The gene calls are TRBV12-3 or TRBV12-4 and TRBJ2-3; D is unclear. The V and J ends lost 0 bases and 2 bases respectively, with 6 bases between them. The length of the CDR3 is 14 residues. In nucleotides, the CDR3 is TGTGCCAGCAGTTTAGCGGCTATCACAGATACGCAGTATTTT. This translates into CASSLAAITDTQYF.

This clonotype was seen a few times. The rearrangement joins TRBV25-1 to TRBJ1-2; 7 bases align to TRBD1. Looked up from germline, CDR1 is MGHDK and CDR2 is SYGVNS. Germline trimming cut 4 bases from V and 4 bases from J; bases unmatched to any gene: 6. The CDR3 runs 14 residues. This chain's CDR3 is CASSADGTVYGYTF. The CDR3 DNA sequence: TGTGCCAGCAGTGCCGACGGGACAGTCTATGGCTACACCTTC.

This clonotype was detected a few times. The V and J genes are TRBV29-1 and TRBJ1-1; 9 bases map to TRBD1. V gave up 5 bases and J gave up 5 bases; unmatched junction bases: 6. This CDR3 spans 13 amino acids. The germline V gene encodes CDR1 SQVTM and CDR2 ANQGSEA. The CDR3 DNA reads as TGCAGCGTTTATAGACAGGGGGGGACTGAAGCTTTCTTT. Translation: CSVYRQGGTEAFF.

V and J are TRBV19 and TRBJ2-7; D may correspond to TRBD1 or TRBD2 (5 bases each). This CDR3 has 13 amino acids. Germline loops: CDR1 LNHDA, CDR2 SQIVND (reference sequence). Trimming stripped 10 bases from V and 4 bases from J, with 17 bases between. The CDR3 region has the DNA TGTGCCACCAGTAGTGGGACGGGTTACGAGCAGTACTTC. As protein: CATSSGTGYEQYF.

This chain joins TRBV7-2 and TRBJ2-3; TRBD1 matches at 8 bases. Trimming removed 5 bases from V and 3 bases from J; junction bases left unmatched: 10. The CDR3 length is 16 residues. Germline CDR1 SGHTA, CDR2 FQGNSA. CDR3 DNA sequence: TGTGCCAGCAGCCTAAGGACAGGGAGTGGGACAGATACGCAGTATTTT. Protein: CASSLRTGSGTDTQYF.

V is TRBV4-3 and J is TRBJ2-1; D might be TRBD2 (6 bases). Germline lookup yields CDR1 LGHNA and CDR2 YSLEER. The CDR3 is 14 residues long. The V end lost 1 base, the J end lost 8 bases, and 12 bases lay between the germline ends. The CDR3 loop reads CASSQVGREDEQFF. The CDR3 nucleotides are TGCGCCAGCAGCCAAGTGGGAAGGGAGGATGAGCAGTTCTTC.

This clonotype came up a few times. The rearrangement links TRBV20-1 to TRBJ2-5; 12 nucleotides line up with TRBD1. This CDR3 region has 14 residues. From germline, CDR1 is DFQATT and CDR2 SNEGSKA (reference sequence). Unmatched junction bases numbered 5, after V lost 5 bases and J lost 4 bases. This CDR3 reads CSALRDRGRETQYF. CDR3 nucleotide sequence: TGCAGTGCTCTCCGGGACAGGGGGCGAGAGACCCAGTACTTC.

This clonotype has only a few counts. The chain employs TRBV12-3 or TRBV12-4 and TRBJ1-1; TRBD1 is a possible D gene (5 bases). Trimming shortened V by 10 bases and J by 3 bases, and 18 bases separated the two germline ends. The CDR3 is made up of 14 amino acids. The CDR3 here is CATTFGREDTEAFF. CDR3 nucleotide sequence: TGTGCCACCACCTTTGGCAGGGAGGACACTGAAGCTTTCTTT.

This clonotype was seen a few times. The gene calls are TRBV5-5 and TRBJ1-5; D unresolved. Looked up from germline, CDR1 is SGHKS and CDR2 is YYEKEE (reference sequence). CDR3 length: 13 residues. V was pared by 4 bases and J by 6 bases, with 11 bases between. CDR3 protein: CASSVRDSQPQHF. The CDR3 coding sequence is TGTGCCAGCAGCGTAAGGGATTCTCAGCCCCAGCATTTT.

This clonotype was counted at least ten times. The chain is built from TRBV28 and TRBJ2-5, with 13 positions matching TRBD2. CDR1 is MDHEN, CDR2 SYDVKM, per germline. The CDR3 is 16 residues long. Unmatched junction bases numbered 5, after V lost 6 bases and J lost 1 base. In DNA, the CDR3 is TGTGCCAGCAGCGGACTAGCGGGGGCATTCCAAGAGACCCAGTACTTC. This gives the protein CASSGLAGAFQETQYF.

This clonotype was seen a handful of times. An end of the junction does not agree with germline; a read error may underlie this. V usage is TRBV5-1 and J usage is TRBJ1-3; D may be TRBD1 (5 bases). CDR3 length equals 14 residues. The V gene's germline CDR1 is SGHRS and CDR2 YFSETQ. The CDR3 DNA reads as TGCGCCAGCAGCTCAGGAGACGGGGGAAGCACCATATATTTT. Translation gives CASSSGDGGSTIYF.

The CDR3 region is CATSSDPGQGYEAFF. CDR3 nucleotides: TGTGCCACCAGCAGTGACCCGGGACAGGGTTATGAAGCTTTCTTT. The chain uses TRBV15 and TRBJ1-1; the match to TRBD1 covers 9 bases. Trimming removed 3 bases from V and 7 bases from J; junction bases left unmatched: 9. Germline-derived CDR1 and CDR2 are LNHNV and YYDKDF (reference sequence). The CDR3 loop spans 15 amino acids.